Described below is a single TCR beta chain sequence and its context. The antigen is unknown. This sample was taken from a study of cytomegalovirus exposure and HLA in healthy donors. Study outcomes and limitations: Across donors, presence/absence analyses took sequencing depth to be roughly uniform. Among the most significant clusters, several appeared linked to common viral pathogens in a later analysis. At a 0.05 false discovery rate, a later analysis found some 17,000 TCR beta sequences to be associated with HLA alleles.

Trimming pared 3 bases from V and 0 bases from J, leaving 15 bases between. The CDR3 spans 16 residues. Germline V gene lookup returns CDR1 LNHDA and CDR2 SQIVND (reference sequence). PCR amplification relied on 60 Vbeta primers (plus 13 Jbeta primers). Libraries were prepared by immunoSEQ multiplex PCR; TCRdb keeps only in-frame clonotypes and omits some of them. The sample records under 130,000 clones, more than 65% being singletons. The chain recombines TRBV19 with TRBJ2-7; a possible D gene is TRBD1 (6 bases). Material for sequencing was PBMCs. The sequence was collected from a woman between 18 and 30 years old in good health and CMV-seropositive. The CDR3 is CASSISQGGTSYEQYF. CDR3 nucleotide sequence: TGTGCCAGTAGTATTTCACAGGGTGGGACCTCCTACGAGCAGTACTTC.